These T cell receptor beta chains were read from a single sample in a study of shared clonotypes between healthy human individuals. Generated by immunoSEQ multiplex PCR, the TCRdb table keeps only in-frame clones and is missing some. This table has a few million clones, around 93% appearing once. The sample taken for sequencing was naive CD4+ T cells from PBMCs. The receptors originated from a man between 18 and 35 years old in good health. Some clones in this sample may be carry-over from other donors' samples. CDR3s include the opening cysteine and the closing phenylalanine or tryptophan. The order of the fields is V gene, D gene, J gene, clone size, CDR3 DNA, CDR3 protein. The D gene is left open where the match is weak. Clone sizes are given selectively: once, few, many, or a class where the clone is expanded.

v_gene: TRBV6-5; d_gene: -; j_gene: TRBJ1-1; abundance: -; CDR3nt: TGTGCCAGCAAGGTACGGACTGAAGCTTTCTTT; CDR3aa: CASKVRTEAFF
v_gene: TRBV2; d_gene: -; j_gene: TRBJ1-2; abundance: -; CDR3nt: TGTGCCAGCAGTGAGGGCGTGGTGAGCGCCTATGGCTACACCTTC; CDR3aa: CASSEGVVSAYGYTF
v_gene: TRBV29-1; d_gene: -; j_gene: TRBJ1-5; abundance: few; CDR3nt: TGCAGCGTTGGTGAGGGTCAGCCCCAGCATTTT; CDR3aa: CSVGEGQPQHF
v_gene: TRBV2; d_gene: TRBD1; j_gene: TRBJ1-4; abundance: -; CDR3nt: TGTGCCAGCAGTGCGATGACAGGGGTTGATGAAAAACTGTTTTTT; CDR3aa: CASSAMTGVDEKLFF
v_gene: TRBV5-1; d_gene: TRBD2; j_gene: TRBJ2-5; abundance: -; CDR3nt: TGCGCCAGCAGCCGACTAGCGGGGCTACAAGAGACCCAGTACTTC; CDR3aa: CASSRLAGLQETQYF
v_gene: TRBV4-2; d_gene: -; j_gene: TRBJ2-2; abundance: -; CDR3nt: TGTGCCAGCAGCCGAACTTACGGGACGGTGTCGAACACCGGGGAGCTGTTTTTT; CDR3aa: CASSRTYGTVSNTGELFF
v_gene: TRBV5-1; d_gene: -; j_gene: TRBJ2-7; abundance: -; CDR3nt: TGCGCCAGCAGCTTGGCGGGGTTAAGGCAGTACTTC; CDR3aa: CASSLAGLRQYF
v_gene: TRBV11-2; d_gene: -; j_gene: TRBJ1-5; abundance: -; CDR3nt: TGTGCCAGCAGCCTTGAGGGGGGGAATCAGCCCCAGCATTTT; CDR3aa: CASSLEGGNQPQHF
v_gene: TRBV7-3; d_gene: TRBD1; j_gene: TRBJ2-3; abundance: -; CDR3nt: TGTGCCAGCTCGGGACAGGGGTCAGATACGCAGTATTTT; CDR3aa: CASSGQGSDTQYF
v_gene: TRBV11-2; d_gene: TRBD1; j_gene: TRBJ1-3; abundance: once; CDR3nt: TGTGCCAGTCGGGGGACAGGGATCGACACCATATATTTT; CDR3aa: CASRGTGIDTIYF
v_gene: TRBV28; d_gene: -; j_gene: TRBJ2-7; abundance: -; CDR3nt: TGTGCCAGCCTGTCCAACGGTAGGTCCTACGAGCAGTACTTC; CDR3aa: CASLSNGRSYEQYF
v_gene: TRBV27; d_gene: -; j_gene: TRBJ1-5; abundance: -; CDR3nt: TGTGCCAGCAGTTTAGGGTGGCGCAATCAGCCCCAGCATTTT; CDR3aa: CASSLGWRNQPQHF
v_gene: TRBV5-4; d_gene: TRBD1; j_gene: TRBJ2-2; abundance: -; CDR3nt: TGTGCCAGCAGCTTGAGACAGGGGGCGCGGACCGGGGAGCTGTTTTTT; CDR3aa: CASSLRQGARTGELFF
v_gene: TRBV5-1; d_gene: -; j_gene: TRBJ1-3; abundance: -; CDR3nt: TGCGCCAGCAGCTTGGTCCCCCAGGGCAGGAGCTCTGGAAACACCATATATTTT; CDR3aa: CASSLVPQGRSSGNTIYF
v_gene: TRBV28; d_gene: -; j_gene: TRBJ2-4; abundance: -; CDR3nt: TGTGCCAGCAGTTTTAGGGTCGGGGCCAAAAACATTCAGTACTTC; CDR3aa: CASSFRVGAKNIQYF
v_gene: TRBV11-2; d_gene: TRBD1; j_gene: TRBJ1-4; abundance: -; CDR3nt: TGTGCCAGCAGCCCTCACGGACAGGGCGGTGTTGGGGAAAAACTGTTTTTT; CDR3aa: CASSPHGQGGVGEKLFF
v_gene: TRBV5-1; d_gene: -; j_gene: TRBJ2-7; abundance: -; CDR3nt: TGCGCCAGCAGCCAGACGGGGGACAGTATCTACGAGCAGTACTTC; CDR3aa: CASSQTGDSIYEQYF
v_gene: TRBV12-5; d_gene: TRBD2; j_gene: TRBJ2-3; abundance: -; CDR3nt: TGTGCTAGTGGCCTAGGAGGCCAGGGACTAGGCGATACGCAGTATTTT; CDR3aa: CASGLGGQGLGDTQYF
v_gene: TRBV9; d_gene: -; j_gene: TRBJ2-7; abundance: -; CDR3nt: TGTGCCAGCAGCGTAGGGCCAGCGGGCACACCCTACGAGCAGTACTTC; CDR3aa: CASSVGPAGTPYEQYF
v_gene: TRBV13; d_gene: TRBD1; j_gene: TRBJ2-7; abundance: -; CDR3nt: TGTGCCAGCAGCTTAATTTCAGCCCCGACAGGGTATACCTACGAGCAGTACTTC; CDR3aa: CASSLISAPTGYTYEQYF
v_gene: TRBV7-9; d_gene: -; j_gene: TRBJ2-2; abundance: -; CDR3nt: TGTGCCAGCAGCTTTTACGGAACCGGGGAGCTGTTTTTT; CDR3aa: CASSFYGTGELFF
v_gene: TRBV6-6; d_gene: -; j_gene: TRBJ1-5; abundance: -; CDR3nt: TGTGCCAGCAGTCACAGGGACTACAATCAGCCCCAGCATTTT; CDR3aa: CASSHRDYNQPQHF
v_gene: TRBV25-1; d_gene: -; j_gene: TRBJ1-3; abundance: few; CDR3nt: TGTGCCAGCAGCAGCCAACCTGGAAACACCATATATTTT; CDR3aa: CASSSQPGNTIYF
v_gene: TRBV4-1; d_gene: -; j_gene: TRBJ2-2; abundance: -; CDR3nt: TGCGCCAGCAGCCCTGGTTTGTGGGGGAGCACCGGGGAGCTGTTTTTT; CDR3aa: CASSPGLWGSTGELFF
v_gene: TRBV18; d_gene: TRBD1; j_gene: TRBJ1-1; abundance: -; CDR3nt: TGTGCCAGCTCACCACGGAGGACAGGCGTCGCTGAAGCTTTCTTT; CDR3aa: CASSPRRTGVAEAFF
v_gene: TRBV29-1; d_gene: -; j_gene: TRBJ1-1; abundance: few; CDR3nt: TGCAGCGTTGACAGGCTCAACACTGAAGCTTTCTTT; CDR3aa: CSVDRLNTEAFF
v_gene: TRBV5-3; d_gene: -; j_gene: TRBJ2-7; abundance: -; CDR3nt: TGTGCCAGAAGCTTGGGGCACGAGCAGTACTTC; CDR3aa: CARSLGHEQYF
v_gene: TRBV7-3; d_gene: -; j_gene: TRBJ1-1; abundance: -; CDR3nt: TGTGCCAGCAGCTTGGCTCAGGGTCTTACTGAAGCTTTCTTT; CDR3aa: CASSLAQGLTEAFF
v_gene: TRBV19; d_gene: -; j_gene: TRBJ2-2; abundance: -; CDR3nt: TGTGCCAGTAGCCGACGGGACCTTACCGGGGAGCTGTTTTTT; CDR3aa: CASSRRDLTGELFF
v_gene: TRBV28; d_gene: TRBD1; j_gene: TRBJ1-4; abundance: -; CDR3nt: TGTGCCAGCAGTCCGACAGGGGGCAGAGGAGAAAAACTGTTTTTT; CDR3aa: CASSPTGGRGEKLFF
v_gene: TRBV14; d_gene: -; j_gene: TRBJ1-3; abundance: -; CDR3nt: TGTGCCAGCAGCCAAACGGCCGGAAACACCATATATTTT; CDR3aa: CASSQTAGNTIYF
v_gene: TRBV5-1; d_gene: -; j_gene: TRBJ2-7; abundance: -; CDR3nt: TGCGCCAGCAGCTTGGGCCCCCGGGACCAGGGTAGCGCCGAGCAGTACTTC; CDR3aa: CASSLGPRDQGSAEQYF
v_gene: TRBV28; d_gene: -; j_gene: TRBJ1-5; abundance: -; CDR3nt: TGTGCCAGCAGTTTAACCCGTCGGGGCGGCAATCAGCCCCAGCATTTT; CDR3aa: CASSLTRRGGNQPQHF
v_gene: TRBV7-9; d_gene: -; j_gene: TRBJ2-7; abundance: -; CDR3nt: TGTGCCAGCAGCTCCTACAGGGTGGCGAGGGGAGAGCAGTACTTC; CDR3aa: CASSSYRVARGEQYF
v_gene: TRBV19; d_gene: TRBD1; j_gene: TRBJ2-7; abundance: -; CDR3nt: TGTGCCAGTAGTACGGTTGGGACAGGGGACTACGAGCAGTACTTC; CDR3aa: CASSTVGTGDYEQYF
v_gene: TRBV4-2; d_gene: -; j_gene: TRBJ2-7; abundance: -; CDR3nt: TGTGCCAGCAGCCAAGAACTAGCCGCCTACGAGCAGTACTTC; CDR3aa: CASSQELAAYEQYF
v_gene: TRBV6-1; d_gene: -; j_gene: TRBJ1-2; abundance: -; CDR3nt: TGTGCCAGCAGTGACGTGTGGACAGCTAAGGATCAGAACTATGGCTACACCTTC; CDR3aa: CASSDVWTAKDQNYGYTF
v_gene: TRBV27; d_gene: -; j_gene: TRBJ1-4; abundance: -; CDR3nt: TGTGCCAGCAGTACCCGCCGGGGGAGCCTCGCAACTAATGAAAAACTGTTTTTT; CDR3aa: CASSTRRGSLATNEKLFF
v_gene: TRBV19; d_gene: -; j_gene: TRBJ2-3; abundance: -; CDR3nt: TGTGCCAGTAGTAGAGGCAGGATATCCACAGATACGCAGTATTTT; CDR3aa: CASSRGRISTDTQYF
v_gene: TRBV11-2; d_gene: TRBD1; j_gene: TRBJ2-5; abundance: -; CDR3nt: TGTGCCAGCAGCCCAGGACAGGGGAGTATCGAGACCCAGTACTTC; CDR3aa: CASSPGQGSIETQYF
v_gene: TRBV7-9; d_gene: -; j_gene: TRBJ2-3; abundance: -; CDR3nt: TGTGCCAGCAGCCCCACAAGCGGAGGGGCAGATACGCAGTATTTT; CDR3aa: CASSPTSGGADTQYF
v_gene: TRBV27; d_gene: -; j_gene: TRBJ2-2; abundance: once; CDR3nt: TGTGCCAGCAGTTGGAGGCCGTACACCGGGGAGCTGTTTTTT; CDR3aa: CASSWRPYTGELFF
v_gene: TRBV6-1; d_gene: -; j_gene: TRBJ1-5; abundance: -; CDR3nt: TGTGCCAGCAAGTCTTTTGCAGGCCAGCCCCAGCATTTT; CDR3aa: CASKSFAGQPQHF
v_gene: TRBV6-6; d_gene: -; j_gene: TRBJ1-2; abundance: -; CDR3nt: TGTGCCAGCAGTTACAGAAGGGGGGACTATGGCTACACCTTC; CDR3aa: CASSYRRGDYGYTF
v_gene: TRBV7-2; d_gene: -; j_gene: TRBJ2-3; abundance: -; CDR3nt: TGTGCCAGCACTCCCGGGGCGGATACGCAGTATTTT; CDR3aa: CASTPGADTQYF
v_gene: TRBV28; d_gene: -; j_gene: TRBJ1-1; abundance: -; CDR3nt: TGTGCCAGCCTCCCCCCCGGGGAGGGAGACACTGAAGCTTTCTTT; CDR3aa: CASLPPGEGDTEAFF
v_gene: TRBV4-2; d_gene: -; j_gene: TRBJ1-2; abundance: -; CDR3nt: TGTGCCAGCAGCTTGGTTGGGTCAGGGTACAGTGGCTACACCTTC; CDR3aa: CASSLVGSGYSGYTF
v_gene: TRBV4-1; d_gene: TRBD1; j_gene: TRBJ2-2; abundance: -; CDR3nt: TGCGCCAGCAGCCGAGACAGGGGGCGGGACACCGGGGAGCTGTTTTTT; CDR3aa: CASSRDRGRDTGELFF
v_gene: TRBV9; d_gene: -; j_gene: TRBJ2-3; abundance: -; CDR3nt: TGTGCCAGCAGCGTAGACAGCGCAGATACGCAGTATTTT; CDR3aa: CASSVDSADTQYF
v_gene: TRBV7-2; d_gene: -; j_gene: TRBJ2-6; abundance: -; CDR3nt: TGTGCCAGCAGCTTTAGGGGCTCTGGGGCCAACGTCCTGACTTTC; CDR3aa: CASSFRGSGANVLTF
v_gene: TRBV7-9; d_gene: -; j_gene: TRBJ2-7; abundance: -; CDR3nt: TGTGCCAGCAGCCCATGGACAGCTGAATCCTACGAGCAGTACTTC; CDR3aa: CASSPWTAESYEQYF
v_gene: TRBV29-1; d_gene: -; j_gene: TRBJ1-4; abundance: -; CDR3nt: TGCAGCGTTGCATCTTATGAAAAACTGTTTTTT; CDR3aa: CSVASYEKLFF